This record looks at one T cell receptor (beta chain) sequence and its context. The antigen remains undetermined. The sample originates from a study of T cell responses to AZD1222 COVID-19 vaccine. Study-level results: Unmutated variant regions are reportedly targeted by nearly half of spike-specific TCRs. In all cases, repertoires were sampled only after the peak T cell response. Donors in the cohort were predominantly white British and more often female, and clonal diversity was possibly underestimated. Receipt of two AZD1222 doses was followed by a rise in Spike-specific TCR breadth and depth.

The CDR3 covers 13 residues. CDR1 LGHDT and CDR2 YNNKEL come from the germline V gene (reference sequence). V was pared by 5 bases and J by 8 bases, with 3 bases of the junction left unmatched. Clones were sequenced by immunoSEQ multiplex PCR, and TCRdb holds only the in-frame ones, with some missing. The table lists 80,000 to 130,000 clones, about 87% of them singletons. This clonotype was sampled from an adult in good health. The genes are TRBV3-1 (or the pseudogene TRBV3-2) and TRBJ2-2, with 9 bases fitting TRBD1. The sequencing used peripheral blood, collected on day 0 of AZD1222 vaccination. The CDR3 spells CASSGQGRGELFF. CDR3 in DNA: TGTGCCAGCAGCGGACAGGGGCGGGGGGAGCTGTTTTTT.